This record looks at one T cell receptor (beta chain) sequence and its context. Its target is unknown. Amplification of TCR beta CDR3 regions used RNA as the template. The primer set for the first-round RT-PCR of the TCR CDR3 was HTBI. TCRdb reprocessed the multiplex PCR reads via MiXCR and lists one record per CDR3 protein. The sample lists 650,000 to 700,000 distinct CDR3 sequences, around 16% occurring once. PBMCs were derived from 10 ml fresh peripheral blood. These data originate in a study of T cells in Graves' hyperthyroidism and ophthalmopathy. Findings and caveats of the study: The authors' 13 V-J model separated ophthalmopathy from stable hyperthyroidism.

V shed 6 bases and J shed 5 bases, with 8 bases lying between them. Germline lookup yields CDR1 LNHDA and CDR2 SQIVND (reference sequence). The CDR3 contains 12 residues. The material sequenced was blood. The chain combines TRBV19 with TRBJ2-1, with D unclear. The TCR comes from a man aged 50 or older with Graves' hyperthyroidism. This CDR3 reads CASSPLHNEQFF. The CDR3 coding sequence is TGTGCCAGTAGCCCACTCCACAATGAGCAGTTCTTC.